This TCR beta chain is from a study of shared clonotypes between healthy human individuals. Study-level points and caveats: Larger estimated richness was generally seen in naive subsets than in memory subsets.

Naive CD4+ cells were CD45RA-selected; the remaining cells were memory. Sequenced by immunoSEQ multiplex PCR; TCRdb stores in-frame clones only, minus some. The sample consists of millions of clones, 85% to 95% of them appearing once. The germline gives CDR1 SGHNT, CDR2 YYREEE (reference sequence). The V end lost 5 bases, the J end lost 4 bases, and 4 bases lay between the germline ends. This CDR3 has 11 residues. Comments on this clone: Its cognate antigen is unknown. This sample also contains other DNA sequences that code for the same CDR3.

The receptor comes from a man younger than 30 in good health. Specimen: naive CD4+ T cells sorted from blood. Subset: CD45RA+ positively selected. This sequence joins TRBV5-4 and TRBJ1-3; D gene unclear. CDR3 nucleotides: TGTGCCAGCAGTTTCGGAAACACCATATATTTT. It specifies CASSFGNTIYF.